This TCR beta chain is from a study of T cell changes during pregnancy in multiple sclerosis. The V gene lost 3 bases and the J gene lost 8 bases, with 15 bases spanning the gap. The germline CDR1 and CDR2 sequences are SNHLY and FYNNEI. CDR3 length: 14 residues. The assay was immunoSEQ multiplex PCR, and TCRdb's table has in-frame clones only and misses some. The table records approximately 51,000 clones, roughly 93% of them present only once. This chain links TRBV2 with TRBJ2-3, with D possibly being TRBD1 (5 bases). This specimen consisted of peripheral blood, obtained in the second trimester of pregnancy. The receptor comes from a female donor with multiple sclerosis, enrolled in a pregnancy study. CDR3 sequence: CASSDGQGKGTQYF. Written as DNA, the CDR3 is TGTGCCAGCAGTGATGGCCAGGGAAAGGGTACGCAGTATTTT. Supplemented by reference TRBV2 and TRBJ2-3, the full variable domain reads EPEVTQTPSHQVTQMGQEVILRCVPISNHLYFYWYRQILGQKVEFLVSFYNNEISEKSEIFDDQFSVERPDGSNFTLKIRSTKLEDSAMYFCASSDGQGKGTQYFGPGTRLTVL.